These 21 T cell receptor beta chains came from one sample sequenced in a study of cytomegalovirus exposure and HLA in healthy donors. Both 60 Vbeta primers and 13 Jbeta primers went into the PCR. Generated by immunoSEQ multiplex PCR, the TCRdb table keeps only in-frame clones and is missing some. The sample has under 170,000 clones, 55% to 75% seen once. Sequenced input: PBMCs. Every receptor here comes from a woman in her sixties or seventies in good health and CMV-seropositive.

Notes on this clone: A much larger clonotype is one base distant, so this may be a read error. The V call is TRBV7-9, the J call TRBJ2-5; TRBD2 agrees at 10 bases. Near its end, the DNA agrees better with TRBJ2-7, so the J call may be wrong. Germline assignment: CDR1 SEHNR and CDR2 FQNEAQ (reference sequence). The CDR3 is 14 residues long. The CDR3 nucleotides are TGTGCCAGCAGGCCTAGCGGGAGCTCCTACGAGCAGTACTTC. It is translated as CASRPSGSSYEQYF.

The chain has TRBV6-5 and TRBJ1-3, with 7 bases matching TRBD1. CDR3 length: 15 residues. Trimming took 0 bases from V and 2 from J; bases not matched to a gene: 1. Germline assignment: CDR1 MNHEY and CDR2 SVGAGI. The CDR3 loop reads CASSYSTGPGNTIYF. The CDR3 region has the DNA TGTGCCAGCAGTTACTCGACAGGGCCTGGAAACACCATATATTTT.

This chain uses TRBV4-1 with TRBJ2-1; TRBD2 is a possible D gene (6 bases). The CDR3 contains 15 residues. The germline V gene encodes CDR1 MGHRA and CDR2 YSYEKL. V shed 1 base and J shed 8 bases, with 15 bases lying between them. CDR3 coding DNA: TGCGCCAGCAGCCAAGTGGTTCGGGAGAGGGATGAGCAGTTCTTC. It encodes CASSQVVRERDEQFF.

The CDR3 sequence: CASSVGSGRGMVETQYF. The DNA of the CDR3 is TGTGCCAGCAGCGTAGGCAGCGGGAGGGGGATGGTGGAGACCCAGTACTTC. This chain connects TRBV9 to TRBJ2-5; 10 positions match TRBD2. The CDR3 extends over 17 amino acids. Germline V CDR1 and CDR2: SGDLS, YYNGEE. V lost 0 bases and J lost 5; bases outside the gene matches: 10.

This chain links TRBV5-1 with TRBJ2-1; TRBD2 aligns across 12 bases. Losses at the gene ends were 0 bases for V and 8 bases for J; bases not matched to a gene: 3. In germline, CDR1 is SGHRS, CDR2 YFSETQ. The CDR3 sequence is 15 residues long. CDR3 nucleotides: TGCGCCAGCAGCTTGGGACTAGCGGGAGACGATGAGCAGTTCTTC. It codes for CASSLGLAGDDEQFF. The whole variable domain, filled in from reference TRBV5-1 and TRBJ2-1, reads KAGVTQTPRYLIKTRGQQVTLSCSPISGHRSVSWYQQTPGQGLQFLFEYFSETQRNKGNFPGRFSGRQFSNSRSEMNVSTLELGDSALYLCASSLGLAGDDEQFFGPGTRLTVL.

In its sample, this clone was seen a few times. This chain joins TRBV5-1 and TRBJ1-3, with 8 bases identical to TRBD1. The junction had 6 bases not matched to a gene; V was cut back by 4 bases and J by 0 bases. In germline, CDR1 is SGHRS, CDR2 YFSETQ. The CDR3 length is 16 residues. CDR3 nucleotide sequence: TGCGCCAGCAGCGAGACAGGGGTATCCTCTGGAAACACCATATATTTT. This encodes CASSETGVSSGNTIYF.

In the case of this clone: An end of the junction does not agree with germline; a read error may underlie this. The chain uses TRBV4-3 and TRBJ2-1; 7 nucleotides agree with TRBD2. The germline V gene encodes CDR1 LGHNA and CDR2 YSLEER. The CDR3 loop spans 15 amino acids. The CDR3 nucleotides are TGCGCCAGCAGCCAGGGACTACCTAACTACAATGAGCAGCTCTTC. It yields the protein CASSQGLPNYNEQLF.

J is TRBJ2-1 and V is TRBV4-1; 8 bases are a match to TRBD2. The CDR3 is made up of 19 amino acids. V shed 0 bases, J shed 1 base, and the junction held 11 bases outside the gene matches. Germline V gene lookup returns CDR1 MGHRA and CDR2 YSYEKL. In DNA form, the CDR3 reads TGCGCCAGCAGCCAAGAAGAAGTAGCGGGGCTACCATCCTACAATGAGCAGTTCTTC. Protein: CASSQEEVAGLPSYNEQFF.

There are a few counts of this clone. The J gene is TRBJ2-7, the V gene TRBV28; TRBD1 matches 7 bases. V lost 3 bases, J lost 0 bases, and 8 bases stayed unmatched. CDR1 is MDHEN, CDR2 SYDVKM, per germline. The CDR3 totals 16 residues. CDR3 in amino acids: CASSFHRGMSSYEQYF. Written as DNA, the CDR3 is TGTGCCAGCAGTTTTCACAGGGGTATGAGCTCCTACGAGCAGTACTTC.

Only a few counts were recorded for this clone. The chain uses TRBV4-3 and TRBJ2-7, with 11 bases matching TRBD2. This CDR3 has 16 amino acids. Germline lookup yields CDR1 LGHNA and CDR2 YSLEER. V lost 0 bases and J lost 0; bases outside the gene matches: 1. CDR3 sequence reads: CASSQEGLAASYEQYF. DNA for the CDR3: TGCGCCAGCAGCCAAGAGGGACTAGCGGCCTCCTACGAGCAGTACTTC.

The chain has TRBV5-1 and TRBJ1-2, with D possibly being TRBD1 (6 bases). Per the germline V gene, CDR1 is SGHRS and CDR2 is YFSETQ. This CDR3 is built from 15 residues. Between the trimmed V and J ends, which lost 1 base and 3 bases, there was a span of 13 bases. CDR3 bases: TGCGCCAGCAGCTTGATGGGGGGGCAGGACTATGGCTACACCTTC. It is translated as CASSLMGGQDYGYTF.

This clone has a handful of counts. This chain connects TRBV6-1 to TRBJ2-1, with D perhaps TRBD2 (5 bases). The length of the CDR3 is 14 residues. Germline CDR1 and CDR2: MNHNS and SASEGT. Trimming stripped 4 bases from V and 4 bases from J, with 11 bases between. This CDR3 is CASSVQEGYNEQFF. In nucleotides, the CDR3 is TGTGCCAGCAGTGTTCAAGAGGGTTACAATGAGCAGTTCTTC.

This clone came up a few times. V and J are TRBV28 and TRBJ2-5; 10 bases agree with TRBD2. The CDR3 has 15 residues. The V gene's germline CDR1 is MDHEN and CDR2 SYDVKM. V was clipped by 8 bases and J by 5 bases; unmatched bases: 11. As DNA, the CDR3 is TGTGCCAGCGAACAGACTAGCGGGTGGGGGGAGACCCAGTACTTC. It translates to CASEQTSGWGETQYF. The full variable domain, with the rest looked up from reference TRBV28 and TRBJ2-5, is DVKVTQSSRYLVKRTGEKVFLECVQDMDHENMFWYRQDPGLGLRLIYFSYDVKMKEKGDIPEGYSVSREKKERFSLILESASTNQTSMYLCASEQTSGWGETQYFGPGTRLLVL.

In its sample, this clone was seen a few times. The chain joins TRBV7-2 to TRBJ2-1; 7 bases match TRBD2. The CDR3 has 17 residues. Trimming took 2 bases from V and 4 from J; bases not matched to a gene: 11. The germline V gene has CDR1 SGHTA and CDR2 FQGNSA. DNA of the CDR3: TGTGCCAGCAGCTTATGGGTTGGGGAGGGCCGGTACAATGAGCAGTTCTTC. Protein sequence: CASSLWVGEGRYNEQFF.

The gene calls are TRBV27 and TRBJ1-5; TRBD1 aligns across 8 bases. The germline V gene encodes CDR1 MNHEY and CDR2 SMNVEV (reference sequence). Trimming took 8 bases from V and 5 from J; bases not matched to a gene: 2. This CDR3 is 12 amino acids long. CDR3 protein: CASGQGYQPQHF. CDR3 nucleotides: TGTGCCAGCGGACAGGGCTATCAGCCCCAGCATTTT.

This clone has a single count. This chain connects TRBV5-8 to TRBJ2-2; tentative D call: TRBD1 (5 bases). V was pared by 4 bases and J by 0 bases, with 10 bases between. Germline values: CDR1 SGHTS, CDR2 YDEGEE. The CDR3 is 15 amino acids. The CDR3 region has the DNA TGTGCCAGCAGCCGGACACCCGCGAACACCGGGGAGCTGTTTTTT. It is translated as CASSRTPANTGELFF.

The rearrangement links TRBV11-2 to TRBJ2-1, with 7 bases that match TRBD1. Trimming took 5 bases from V and 9 from J; bases not matched to a gene: 10. The germline V gene encodes CDR1 SGHAT and CDR2 FQNNGV. The CDR3 length is 14 residues. CDR3 DNA sequence: TGTGCCAGCAGCCCGGGACAGCCGTTAGGTGAGCAGTTCTTC. Amino acids: CASSPGQPLGEQFF.

The rearrangement uses TRBV4-3 and TRBJ2-5; TRBD1 agrees at 7 bases. Gene TRBJ2-7 matches the end of the DNA better, so the J call may be wrong. CDR3 length: 15 residues. Looked up from germline, CDR1 is LGHNA and CDR2 is YSLEER. This chain's CDR3 is CASSHGTVDLREQYF. The CDR3 nucleotides read TGCGCCAGCAGCCATGGGACAGTGGATCTCCGCGAGCAGTACTTC.

V and J are TRBV5-6 and TRBJ2-7; perhaps TRBD2 as D (6 bases). This CDR3 is built from 16 residues. The V gene's germline CDR1 is SGHDT and CDR2 YYEEEE. V dropped 0 bases and J dropped 0 bases, with 13 bases sitting between them. The CDR3, as DNA: TGTGCCAGCAGCTTGGGGGTAGCGGCTAGCTCCTACGAGCAGTACTTC. Translating it yields CASSLGVAASSYEQYF.

CDR3: CASSPAGGWGETQYF. The CDR3 bases are TGTGCCAGCAGTCCGGCAGGGGGCTGGGGAGAGACCCAGTACTTC. The J gene is TRBJ2-5, the V gene TRBV5-4; 8 bases agree with TRBD1. Losses at the gene ends were 5 bases for V and 4 bases for J; bases not matched to a gene: 10. The CDR3 runs to 15 residues. CDR1 is SGHNT, CDR2 YYREEE, per germline (reference sequence).

In this sample, this clone turned up a few times. The chain joins TRBV5-4 to TRBJ2-7; 9 bases agree with TRBD1. The CDR3 has 14 amino acids. Germline CDR1 reads SGHNT; CDR2 reads YYREEE (reference sequence). Germline trimming cut 4 bases from V and 4 bases from J; bases unmatched to any gene: 6. CDR3 loop: CASSPAGQGYEQYF. For the CDR3, the DNA is TGTGCCAGCAGCCCCGCGGGACAGGGATACGAGCAGTACTTC.